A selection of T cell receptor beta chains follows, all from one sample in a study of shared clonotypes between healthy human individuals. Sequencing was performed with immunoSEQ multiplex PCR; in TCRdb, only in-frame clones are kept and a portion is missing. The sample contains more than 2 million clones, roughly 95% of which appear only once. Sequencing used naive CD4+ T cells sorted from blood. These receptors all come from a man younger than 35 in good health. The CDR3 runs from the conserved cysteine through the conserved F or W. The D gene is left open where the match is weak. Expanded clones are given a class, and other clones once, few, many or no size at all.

DNA: TGCGCCAGCAGCCGGACAGGGATGAACTATGGCTACACCTTC; CDR3: CASSRTGMNYGYTF; D: TRBD1; size: once; V: TRBV4-1; J: TRBJ1-2
DNA: TGTGCCAGCAGTCGCGGACAGGGTCATGAGCAGTACTTC; CDR3: CASSRGQGHEQYF; D: TRBD1; size: -; V: TRBV6-5; J: TRBJ2-7
DNA: TGTGCCAGCACTAGAGAGGTGTCTAGCGGGAGTAAGGAGACCCAGTACTTC; CDR3: CASTREVSSGSKETQYF; D: TRBD2; size: -; V: TRBV2; J: TRBJ2-5
DNA: TGCGCCAGCAGCTGGGGGAGTGACATTAGCACAGATACGCAGTATTTT; CDR3: CASSWGSDISTDTQYF; D: -; size: -; V: TRBV5-1; J: TRBJ2-3
DNA: TGTGCCAGCTCAGCCTCCCTAAACGGCGAGCAGTACTTC; CDR3: CASSASLNGEQYF; D: -; size: -; V: TRBV18; J: TRBJ2-7
DNA: TGTGCCATCAGTGAACCGACAGGGGGGGAGAAACCTAGGACTGAAGCTTTCTTT; CDR3: CAISEPTGGEKPRTEAFF; D: TRBD1; size: -; V: TRBV10-3; J: TRBJ1-1
DNA: TGTCGGGGGGTGGCTGGGGCCAACGTCCTGACTTTC; CDR3: CRGVAGANVLTF; D: TRBD2; size: -; V: TRBV10-3; J: TRBJ2-6
DNA: TGTGCCAGCAGAGGACAGCCGAACACTGAAGCTTTCTTT; CDR3: CASRGQPNTEAFF; D: -; size: -; V: TRBV6-5; J: TRBJ1-1
DNA: TGTGCCAGCAGCCAAAGGGACACAGTACTCTACGAGCAGTACTTC; CDR3: CASSQRDTVLYEQYF; D: -; size: -; V: TRBV14; J: TRBJ2-7
DNA: TGTGCCAGCAGTGAAGTTATATATAATGAAAAACTGTTTTTT; CDR3: CASSEVIYNEKLFF; D: -; size: once; V: TRBV6-1; J: TRBJ1-4
DNA: TGTGCCTGGAGTGCGGGACAGGGGGCCTATGGCTACACCTTC; CDR3: CAWSAGQGAYGYTF; D: TRBD1; size: -; V: TRBV30; J: TRBJ1-2
DNA: TGTGCCAGTAGCTTGCGGGCCCGGGGCTACGAGCAGTACTTC; CDR3: CASSLRARGYEQYF; D: -; size: -; V: TRBV19; J: TRBJ2-7
DNA: TGTGCCAGCTCACCCCTCGGGGCCCTGACAGTTTCCAATACGCAGTATTTT; CDR3: CASSPLGALTVSNTQYF; D: -; size: -; V: TRBV18; J: TRBJ2-3
DNA: TGCGCCAGCCGCCGGTCGCAGGGGGGTTTTGGGAATGAGCAGTTCTTC; CDR3: CASRRSQGGFGNEQFF; D: -; size: -; V: TRBV5-1; J: TRBJ2-1
DNA: TGTGCCAGCAGGGGGGGATATCAGCCCCAGCATTTT; CDR3: CASRGGYQPQHF; D: -; size: -; V: TRBV6-1; J: TRBJ1-5
DNA: TGTGCCAGCAGCTTAGCAGGCGGAATTGGAAACACCATATATTTT; CDR3: CASSLAGGIGNTIYF; D: -; size: -; V: TRBV7-2; J: TRBJ1-3
DNA: TGTGCTAGCAGCGCCGGGACAGGGGGGGAACAGCAGTACTTC; CDR3: CASSAGTGGEQQYF; D: TRBD1; size: once; V: TRBV7-7; J: TRBJ2-7
DNA: TGCGCCAGCAGCTTGGAAGTTCTGAACACTGAAGCTTTCTTT; CDR3: CASSLEVLNTEAFF; D: -; size: -; V: TRBV5-1; J: TRBJ1-1
DNA: TGTGCCTGGAGGGGTGGGCTGAATGAAAAACTGTTTTTT; CDR3: CAWRGGLNEKLFF; D: -; size: -; V: TRBV30; J: TRBJ1-4
DNA: TGTGCCTGGAGTGTTTCGTCCGGCCCAGATACGCAGTATTTT; CDR3: CAWSVSSGPDTQYF; D: -; size: few; V: TRBV30; J: TRBJ2-3
DNA: TGTGCCAGCAGTTTCGGTGGGGGAGTAGAGACCCAGTACTTC; CDR3: CASSFGGGVETQYF; D: -; size: -; V: TRBV28; J: TRBJ2-5
DNA: TGTGCCAGCAGCCAGGGGGGGCCCAAATACAATGAGCAGTTCTTC; CDR3: CASSQGGPKYNEQFF; D: -; size: -; V: TRBV11-3; J: TRBJ2-1
DNA: TGTGCCACCAGCAGGGGATTCACCGGGGAGCTGTTTTTT; CDR3: CATSRGFTGELFF; D: -; size: -; V: TRBV15; J: TRBJ2-2
DNA: TGCGCCAGCAGCAGTCCGGGACAGAGCTCCTACGAGCAGTACTTC; CDR3: CASSSPGQSSYEQYF; D: TRBD1; size: once; V: TRBV5-1; J: TRBJ2-7
DNA: TGTGCCAGCTCCCCCGGTAACAGTGCTAACTATGGCTACACCTTC; CDR3: CASSPGNSANYGYTF; D: -; size: -; V: TRBV18; J: TRBJ1-2
DNA: TGTGCCAGCTCACCACCTGGAAACTACGAGCAGTACTTC; CDR3: CASSPPGNYEQYF; D: -; size: -; V: TRBV18; J: TRBJ2-7
DNA: TGTGCCAGCAGCGTAAGAATCGGGGACGGGGAGCTGTTTTTT; CDR3: CASSVRIGDGELFF; D: -; size: -; V: TRBV9; J: TRBJ2-2